Listed below are T cell receptor beta chains from one sample, sequenced in a study of T cells in Graves' hyperthyroidism and ophthalmopathy. MiXCR, run by TCRdb on the multiplex PCR reads, gives a single entry per CDR3 protein. The sample has 300,000 to 500,000 distinct CDR3 sequences, over 11% seen once; the top ten hold 25% to 30%. Sample: blood. These receptor sequences come from a man in his fifties or sixties with Graves' ophthalmopathy. The conserved cysteine and the conserved F or W are not part of the CDR3 here. The order of the fields is clone size, V gene, D gene, CDR3 protein. D genes are given only for firm matches. The listing skips clone size in some rows; elsewhere it reads once, few, many or a size class.

size: few
V: TRBV14
D: .
CDR3: ASSQARGASYNEQF

size: many
V: TRBV3-1
D: .
CDR3: ASSQTDSGNTIY

size: .
V: TRBV11-3
D: .
CDR3: ASSLASVAMNTGELF

size: .
V: TRBV4-1
D: TRBD2
CDR3: ASSQTSGRQTYEQY

size: many
V: TRBV20-1
D: .
CDR3: SARDRLSSYEQY

size: .
V: TRBV19
D: .
CDR3: ASSTTAAGYSTDTQY

size: many
V: TRBV18
D: .
CDR3: ASSLGTPGTYEQY

size: .
V: TRBV6-1
D: TRBD2
CDR3: ASTPLGLAAYEQY

size: .
V: TRBV27
D: .
CDR3: ASAGRGGSSNQPQH

size: .
V: TRBV24-1
D: .
CDR3: ATSDSDNLGYNEQF

size: many
V: TRBV6-1
D: .
CDR3: ASSGGQSYEQY

size: many
V: TRBV28
D: TRBD1
CDR3: ASNPGTVNTEAF

size: .
V: TRBV7-9
D: TRBD2
CDR3: ASSLSLWVQREGRGVETQY

size: .
V: TRBV2
D: .
CDR3: ASSGVGAYYEQY

size: many
V: TRBV7-9
D: TRBD2
CDR3: ASSPGRGLAGDYEQY

size: many
V: TRBV27
D: .
CDR3: ASRRALGWETQY

size: many
V: TRBV12-3/TRBV12-4
D: TRBD2
CDR3: ASSSVAGAVNEQF

size: many
V: TRBV5-1
D: .
CDR3: ASSLGGNGYT

size: many
V: TRBV20-1
D: TRBD2
CDR3: SARVTSGRVEQF

size: many
V: TRBV12-3/TRBV12-4
D: TRBD2
CDR3: ASSTRLAGGYNEQF

size: .
V: TRBV5-1
D: TRBD2
CDR3: ASSRRTSGIVNEQF

size: .
V: TRBV2
D: TRBD2
CDR3: ASTRGLAGVTGELF

size: many
V: TRBV11-1
D: .
CDR3: ASSTGLRYEQY

size: .
V: TRBV14
D: TRBD1
CDR3: ASSQSYRTGGSGELF

size: many
V: TRBV11-2
D: TRBD2
CDR3: ASSSNPTSGAYNEQF

size: .
V: TRBV29-1
D: .
CDR3: SVEGPRPPSSYNEQF

size: many
V: TRBV7-8
D: .
CDR3: ASSFRGNMNTEAF

size: .
V: TRBV6-1
D: TRBD1
CDR3: ASSRTGGGGGGTDTQY

size: few
V: TRBV19
D: .
CDR3: ASQKGRNGGNQPQH

size: few
V: TRBV2
D: TRBD1
CDR3: ASKGQGAGELF

size: few
V: TRBV27
D: TRBD2
CDR3: ASSLWVAGGQETQY

size: .
V: TRBV20-1
D: TRBD2
CDR3: SAERGLGTDTQY

size: .
V: TRBV6-2/TRBV6-3
D: .
CDR3: ATHFGVLEQY

size: many
V: TRBV3-1
D: TRBD2
CDR3: ASSQATSGSKKTQY

size: .
V: TRBV19
D: TRBD2
CDR3: ATKLLAGGGSEQF

size: .
V: TRBV14
D: TRBD2
CDR3: ASTELAGRDTQY

size: .
V: TRBV20-1
D: .
CDR3: SARPGGSSYNSPLH

size: many
V: TRBV20-1
D: .
CDR3: SASYIWGETQY

size: many
V: TRBV20-1
D: .
CDR3: SARESGTYEQY

size: many
V: TRBV24-1
D: TRBD1
CDR3: ATSRDSGNQPQH

size: few
V: TRBV29-1
D: .
CDR3: SAPDRVGAQF

size: many
V: TRBV12-3/TRBV12-4
D: TRBD2
CDR3: ASSLRLAGGLNEQF

size: .
V: TRBV28
D: TRBD2
CDR3: ASSSYGTSGKETQY

size: many
V: TRBV11-2
D: .
CDR3: ASSLRGAESYEQY

size: many
V: TRBV28
D: .
CDR3: ASSGRPTADTQY

size: many
V: TRBV3-1
D: TRBD2
CDR3: ASSQDPGREYYNEQF

size: few
V: TRBV4-1
D: .
CDR3: ASSQDWEKQF

size: many
V: TRBV12-3/TRBV12-4
D: TRBD2
CDR3: ASSSASGGGSTQY

size: many
V: TRBV28
D: TRBD2
CDR3: ASSTQTSGTYEQY

size: many
V: TRBV28
D: .
CDR3: ASSLLVADSQETQY

size: many
V: TRBV7-9
D: TRBD2
CDR3: ASSQLAGGPPEQF

size: .
V: TRBV6-6
D: .
CDR3: TSSYPSLPTGRSGELF

size: many
V: TRBV13
D: TRBD2
CDR3: ASSDSSRTSGETQY

size: .
V: TRBV12-3/TRBV12-4
D: .
CDR3: ASSFRGLPNTGELF

size: few
V: TRBV27
D: TRBD1
CDR3: ASGDRGSLRAQY

size: .
V: TRBV4-1
D: TRBD2
CDR3: ASSHYETGTSGSRGSIQY

size: many
V: TRBV20-1
D: .
CDR3: SEEGSNDEQF

size: once
V: TRBV20-1
D: TRBD1
CDR3: SARQGAFGEQF

size: few
V: TRBV29-1
D: TRBD1
CDR3: SVRQGAKSFEQY